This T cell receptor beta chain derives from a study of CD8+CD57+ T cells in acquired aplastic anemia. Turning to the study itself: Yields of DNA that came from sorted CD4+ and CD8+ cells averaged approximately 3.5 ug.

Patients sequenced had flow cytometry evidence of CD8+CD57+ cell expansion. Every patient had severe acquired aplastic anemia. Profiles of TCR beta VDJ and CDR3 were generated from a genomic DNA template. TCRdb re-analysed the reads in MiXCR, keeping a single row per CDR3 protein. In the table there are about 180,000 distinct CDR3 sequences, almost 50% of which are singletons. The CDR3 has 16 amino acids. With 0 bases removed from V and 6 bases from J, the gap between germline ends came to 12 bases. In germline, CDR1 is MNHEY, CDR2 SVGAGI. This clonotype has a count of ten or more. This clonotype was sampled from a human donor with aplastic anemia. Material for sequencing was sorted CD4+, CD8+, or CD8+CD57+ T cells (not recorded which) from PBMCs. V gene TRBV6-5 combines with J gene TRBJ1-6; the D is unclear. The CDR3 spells CASSYSSGRVNSPLHF. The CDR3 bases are TGTGCCAGCAGTTACTCAAGTGGACGGGTTAATTCACCCCTCCACTTT.